A selection of T cell receptor beta chains follows, all from one sample in a study of blood T cell repertoires in COVID-19. The repertoire was sequenced with immunoSEQ multiplex PCR; TCRdb's copy has only in-frame clones and lacks some. The sample consists of approximately 140,000 clones, approximately 81% of them appearing once. The specimen sequenced was peripheral blood. These receptors were obtained from a human donor in a cohort sampled during active COVID-19. Each CDR3 is given with its conserved first and last residue. The D gene is left open where the match is weak. Some rows mark clone size as missing; the rest say once, few, many or name a class of expanded clone.

>TRBJ2-3|TRBV30|.|TRBD1
TGTGCCTGGAGTAGGCTGGACAGGGTTGAAGATACGCAGTATTTT
CAWSRLDRVEDTQYF
>TRBJ1-1|TRBV11-3|.|.
TGTGCCAGCAGCTTACAGGGCGAGACTGAAGCTTTCTTT
CASSLQGETEAFF
>TRBJ1-1|TRBV11-2|.|.
TGTGCCAGCAGCGGGGGCCCTGCGGGCACTGAAGCTTTCTTT
CASSGGPAGTEAFF
>TRBJ1-1|TRBV5-1|.|.
TGCGCCAGCAGCTTGAGTTTGGACAGGAACACTGAAGCTTTCTTT
CASSLSLDRNTEAFF
>TRBJ1-2|TRBV3-1/TRBV3-2|.|TRBD1
TGTGCCAGCAGCCAAGGTGGACAGGGTGAAGGGGTCGGCTATGGCTACACCTTC
CASSQGGQGEGVGYGYTF
>TRBJ2-7|TRBV12-5|.|.
TGTGCTAGTGGCCGACAGGCTGCCGTGGGGGAGCAGTACTTC
CASGRQAAVGEQYF
>TRBJ1-1|TRBV28|few|.
TGTGCCAGCAGTGTTCCACAGGGAAGGAACACTGAAGCTTTCTTT
CASSVPQGRNTEAFF
>TRBJ2-7|TRBV4-3|.|TRBD2
TGCGCCAGCAGCCGAAGACTAGCGGGGTACGAGCAGTACTTC
CASSRRLAGYEQYF
>TRBJ2-3|TRBV5-1|.|.
TGCGCCAGCAGCATAGGACAGATTCACGATACGCAGTATTTT
CASSIGQIHDTQYF
>TRBJ1-2|TRBV5-4|.|.
TGTGCCAGCAGCCCCGAACAGCACTATGGCTACACCTTC
CASSPEQHYGYTF
>TRBJ1-1|TRBV6-5|.|.
TGTGCCAGCAGCTCGCGACAGGCGGGGGGAGCTTTCTTT
CASSSRQAGGAFF
>TRBJ2-7|TRBV11-3|.|TRBD1
TGTGCCAGCAGTTCGTTTCGACAGGGGGCTAACGAGCAGTACTTC
CASSSFRQGANEQYF
>TRBJ2-1|TRBV5-1|.|.
TGCGCCAGCAGCTTCGGGGGGCGCTTGTACAATGAGCAGTTCTTC
CASSFGGRLYNEQFF
>TRBJ1-4|TRBV28|.|.
TGTGCCAGTCGCCAGGGGAATGAAAAACTGTTTTTT
CASRQGNEKLFF
>TRBJ1-6|TRBV6-2/TRBV6-3|.|.
TGTGCCAGCAGTTTTTCCTCCATCAGGGAAGGATTCAAATTAATCTTT
CASSFSSIREGFKLIF
>TRBJ1-2|TRBV27|.|TRBD1
TGTGCCAGCAGTTTCAAGGGGGCGGCAGGCTACACCTTC
CASSFKGAAGYTF